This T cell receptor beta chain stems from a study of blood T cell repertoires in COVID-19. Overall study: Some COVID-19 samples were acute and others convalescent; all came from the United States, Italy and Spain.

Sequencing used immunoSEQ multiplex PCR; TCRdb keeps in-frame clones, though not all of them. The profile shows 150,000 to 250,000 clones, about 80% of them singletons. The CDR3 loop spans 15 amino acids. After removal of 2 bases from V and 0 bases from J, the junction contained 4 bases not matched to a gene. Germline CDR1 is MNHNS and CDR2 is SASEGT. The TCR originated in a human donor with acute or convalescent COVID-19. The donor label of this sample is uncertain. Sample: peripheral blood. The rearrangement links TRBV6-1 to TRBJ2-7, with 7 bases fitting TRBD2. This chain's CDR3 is CASSEQGGISYEQYF. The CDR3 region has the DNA TGTGCCAGCAGTGAACAGGGAGGGATCTCCTACGAGCAGTACTTC.